The source of this T cell receptor beta chain is a study of CD8+ T cells in alopecia areata. Turning to the study itself: Patients in the treated group were given tofacitinib by mouth, 5 to 10 mg twice a day.

This clone was picked up a small number of times. The antigen remains unidentified. Punch biopsies of lesional scalp, plus peripheral blood, were taken from alopecia areata patients. RNA, once extracted, was reverse transcribed into cDNA for use as the sequencing template. Repertoires were generated with immunoSEQ multiplex PCR, while TCRdb's copy carries only in-frame clones and drops some. The table has 200,000 to 250,000 clones, about two thirds seen once. V was clipped by 5 bases and J by 3 bases, with 4 bases between them. The germline gives CDR1 SGHVS, CDR2 FNYEAQ. The CDR3 covers 11 residues. The study's findings and limits: Scalp samples also yield sequences of resident alphabeta T cells from normal skin.

The input for sequencing was CD4+ T cells sorted from blood, taken at week 0. The clonotype was recovered from a human donor with alopecia areata. The chain has TRBV7-6 and TRBJ1-1; D is unresolved. The CDR3 loop is CASSHDTEAFF. The CDR3 region has the DNA TGTGCCAGCAGCCACGACACTGAAGCTTTCTTT.